This T cell receptor (beta chain) appears in the sequencing data of a study of blood T cell repertoires in COVID-19 (dated by TCRdb to the early 2020s). Notes on the research overall: Samples covering the acute and convalescent phases of COVID-19 were provided by collaborators in the United States, Italy and Spain. Deeply sampled blood TCRbeta repertoires from subjects exposed to, actively infected with, or recovered from COVID-19 were included in the dataset. A de-identified subject ID, COVID-19 status, age in years and sex were almost always included in the sample metadata. HLA class I and class II types, where available, came from metadata supplied by the sample provider rather than from assay-based typing. The repertoires were released in a freely available public database intended as a resource for research on the immune response to SARS-CoV-2. The material from the prospective study consisted of cDNA or gDNA derived from T cells, B-cell-depleted T cells, or PBMCs. Samples came from the ongoing ImmuneRACE study (first 160 participants) plus 1,254 subjects from 6 global collaborators. Broader findings and caveats from the paper: The quantity of clinical and demographic metadata differed by source and by participant and was supplied without curation.

Each collaborating institution followed its own protocols to collect whole blood in K2EDTA tubes. Collaborator samples were shipped for TCRbeta analysis as frozen whole blood, isolated PBMCs, or DNA extracted from either sample type. Only one count was recorded for this clone. Its antigen has not been determined. No much larger clonotype is one base removed from it; base qualities were not supplied. The immunoSEQ Assay, a bias-controlled multiplex PCR, was used to amplify TCRbeta CDR3 regions from genomic DNA. The authors processed their data as follows. Within the assay, amplification of reference gene primers was used to estimate how many nucleated cells each sample contained. Sequence reads were collapsed and filtered to measure the absolute abundance of every unique TCRbeta CDR3 rearrangement. For each sample, productive Simpson clonality was calculated as the square root of Simpson's diversity index across productive rearrangements. TCRdb took over this immuneACCESS table, retaining in-frame rearrangements with V and J assigned. Such tables are incomplete; in checked studies, under half of the missing clones stem from an unresolved V gene, and the remainder is unexplained. The DNA gave D and trimming, while V, J and clone size come from that table. This sample has about 200,000 clones in its table, and 80% to 90% of those were observed once. 5.9% of the sample lies in the top ten.

Trimming removed 5 bases from V and 6 bases from J, leaving 10 bases between the germline ends. In the germline V gene, CDR1 corresponds to SNHLY and CDR2 to FYNNEI. The CDR3 measures 12 amino acids from cysteine to phenylalanine. The DNA shown is the 36-base CDR3, in frame from base 1. The TCR was taken from a man aged 80 or over with acute or convalescent COVID-19. The sample taken for sequencing was peripheral blood. The rearrangement joined TRBV2 to TRBJ2-5; TRBD1 could be the D gene, as 6 bases match. The DNA is TGTGCCAGCAGTAGGACAGCCCAGACCCAGTACTTC. Its protein product is CASSRTAQTQYF. Full variable domain (CDR3 extended with the reference TRBV2 and TRBJ2-5 proteins): EPEVTQTPSHQVTQMGQEVILRCVPISNHLYFYWYRQILGQKVEFLVSFYNNEISEKSEIFDDQFSVERPDGSNFTLKIRSTKLEDSAMYFCASSRTAQTQYFGPGTRLLVL.